This T cell receptor beta chain stems from a study of blood T cell repertoires in COVID-19 (TCRdb year 2020). Study-wide context: Samples from collaborators originated in the United States, Italy and Spain and spanned both the acute and convalescent phases of COVID-19. The prospective study material was composed of cDNA or gDNA derived from T cells, B-cell-depleted T cells, or PBMCs. Subjects who had been exposed to COVID-19, were actively infected with it, or had recovered from it provided the deeply sampled blood TCRbeta repertoires that made up the dataset. A freely available public database, intended as a resource for researchers studying the immune response to SARS-CoV-2, is where the repertoires were released. Samples were obtained from the ongoing ImmuneRACE study (first 160 participants) and from approximately 1,200 subjects provided by 6 global collaborators. Sample metadata almost always included a de-identified subject ID, COVID-19 status, age in years and sex. Where available, HLA class I and class II types were taken from metadata supplied by the sample provider and were not determined by assay-based typing.

TCRbeta CDR3 regions were amplified from genomic DNA by means of the immunoSEQ Assay, a bias-controlled multiplex PCR. Processing in the source paper ran as follows. Nucleated cell counts per sample were estimated from amplification of reference gene primers within the assay. To quantify the absolute abundance of each unique TCRbeta CDR3 rearrangement, sequence reads were collapsed and filtered. For each sample, productive Simpson clonality was calculated as the square root of Simpson's diversity index over productive rearrangements. Entries here come from immuneACCESS through TCRdb and include only in-frame sequences with V and J called. Some clones fail to appear in such tables; in the studies checked, an unresolved V gene covers under half of the shortfall, and the cause of the remainder is unknown. The V and J calls and clone size come from that table; D and trimming were worked out from the DNA. Across this sample there are 65,000 to 90,000 clones, with 88% seen only once. The ten biggest clones cover about 7% of the sample.

Summary of the overall study and its limitations: The amount of clinical and demographic metadata varied by source and participant and was provided uncurated.

The collaborating institutions used their own protocols to collect whole blood in K2EDTA tubes. For TCRbeta analysis, collaborators shipped samples as frozen whole blood, isolated PBMCs, or DNA extracted from either of those sample types. Of note for this clone: The antigen it binds to is not known. No much larger clone is present one base from it, and per-base qualities are unavailable.

From V the trimming removes 4 bases and from J it removes 7 bases, while the gene matches leave 8 bases of the junction unaccounted for. Its CDR3 holds 16 amino acids, cysteine through phenylalanine. Just the 48-base CDR3 DNA is kept, in frame starting at base 1. CDR1 KGHSH and CDR2 LQKENI were looked up in the germline V gene. Specimen: peripheral blood. The receptor was isolated from a woman of 80 years or more with acute or convalescent COVID-19. Rearrangement joined TRBV18 to TRBJ1-6; 9 bases in between match TRBD1. The nucleotide sequence is given as TGTGCCAGCTCACAGACAGGGGGACCGCTAAATTCACCCCTCCACTTT. Its protein product is CASSQTGGPLNSPLHF.